This section outlines one TCR beta chain sequence together with its context. The sample originates from a study of blood T cell repertoires in COVID-19. Germline V gene lookup returns CDR1 SGHRS and CDR2 YFSETQ. This CDR3 has 15 residues. Trimming took off 0 bases at V and 0 bases at J, with 7 bases between the two ends. Followed longitudinally, the Seattle patients had been enrolled during active infection. Per the original data handling: Amplification from reference gene primers served as the basis for estimated nucleated cell counts. Profiling relied on immunoSEQ multiplex PCR, and the TCRdb table lists in-frame clones only, not all of them. The V and J calls and clone size come from that table; D and trimming were worked out from the DNA. The table has about 180,000 clones, 70% to 80% seen once.

This clonotype was obtained from a woman aged 60-75 years with COVID-19, enrolled during active disease. V usage is TRBV5-1 and J usage is TRBJ1-3, with D unresolved. The source material was peripheral blood. The CDR3 coding sequence is TGCGCCAGCAGCTTGGACGGTTACTCTGGAAACACCATATATTTT. Encoded protein: CASSLDGYSGNTIYF.